The source of this T cell receptor beta chain is a study of blood T cell repertoires in COVID-19. In the study overall: Acute and convalescent COVID-19 samples came from the United States, Italy and Spain. Nucleic acid was either cDNA or gDNA, and it came from T cells, B-cell-depleted T cells, or PBMCs.

Authors' processing steps: Using reference gene primer amplification, nucleated cell counts were estimated. Produced via immunoSEQ multiplex PCR; TCRdb's table is partial and in-frame only. That table furnishes V, J and clone size, whereas the DNA furnished D and trimming. The sample consists of approximately 45,000 clones, about nine tenths of them appearing once. The sequencing sample was made of peripheral blood. This TCR was sampled from a man aged 70 or older with acute or convalescent COVID-19.

The DNA of the CDR3 is TGTGCCAGCAGCTCCTCTAGCAACCGGAATGAGCAGTTCTTC. Residues: CASSSSSNRNEQFF. The chain uses TRBV7-9 and TRBJ2-1; D may be TRBD2 (5 bases). V was pared by 4 bases and J by 7 bases, with 14 bases between. This CDR3 comprises 14 residues. Per germline, CDR1 SEHNR and CDR2 FQNEAQ (reference sequence).